The source of this T cell receptor beta chain is a study of long-term antiretroviral therapy in people with HIV. Trimming stripped 4 bases from V and 4 bases from J, with 4 bases between. Germline V gene data show CDR1 as MGHRA and CDR2 as YSYEKL. CDR3 length equals 12 residues. The assay used was immunoSEQ (version v3.0), run at survey level. Clones were sequenced by immunoSEQ multiplex PCR, and TCRdb holds only the in-frame ones, with some missing. The sample lists 40,000 to 50,000 clones; about 95% were seen once. The gene calls are TRBV4-1 and TRBJ2-2; D is unresolved. The receptor comes from a man aged 25-40 years with HIV. The sequenced sample was unsorted PBMCs, obtained roughly 9.4 years after starting antiretroviral therapy. CDR3 loop: CASSPPTGELFF. The CDR3 DNA is TGCGCCAGCAGCCCCCCCACCGGGGAGCTGTTTTTT.